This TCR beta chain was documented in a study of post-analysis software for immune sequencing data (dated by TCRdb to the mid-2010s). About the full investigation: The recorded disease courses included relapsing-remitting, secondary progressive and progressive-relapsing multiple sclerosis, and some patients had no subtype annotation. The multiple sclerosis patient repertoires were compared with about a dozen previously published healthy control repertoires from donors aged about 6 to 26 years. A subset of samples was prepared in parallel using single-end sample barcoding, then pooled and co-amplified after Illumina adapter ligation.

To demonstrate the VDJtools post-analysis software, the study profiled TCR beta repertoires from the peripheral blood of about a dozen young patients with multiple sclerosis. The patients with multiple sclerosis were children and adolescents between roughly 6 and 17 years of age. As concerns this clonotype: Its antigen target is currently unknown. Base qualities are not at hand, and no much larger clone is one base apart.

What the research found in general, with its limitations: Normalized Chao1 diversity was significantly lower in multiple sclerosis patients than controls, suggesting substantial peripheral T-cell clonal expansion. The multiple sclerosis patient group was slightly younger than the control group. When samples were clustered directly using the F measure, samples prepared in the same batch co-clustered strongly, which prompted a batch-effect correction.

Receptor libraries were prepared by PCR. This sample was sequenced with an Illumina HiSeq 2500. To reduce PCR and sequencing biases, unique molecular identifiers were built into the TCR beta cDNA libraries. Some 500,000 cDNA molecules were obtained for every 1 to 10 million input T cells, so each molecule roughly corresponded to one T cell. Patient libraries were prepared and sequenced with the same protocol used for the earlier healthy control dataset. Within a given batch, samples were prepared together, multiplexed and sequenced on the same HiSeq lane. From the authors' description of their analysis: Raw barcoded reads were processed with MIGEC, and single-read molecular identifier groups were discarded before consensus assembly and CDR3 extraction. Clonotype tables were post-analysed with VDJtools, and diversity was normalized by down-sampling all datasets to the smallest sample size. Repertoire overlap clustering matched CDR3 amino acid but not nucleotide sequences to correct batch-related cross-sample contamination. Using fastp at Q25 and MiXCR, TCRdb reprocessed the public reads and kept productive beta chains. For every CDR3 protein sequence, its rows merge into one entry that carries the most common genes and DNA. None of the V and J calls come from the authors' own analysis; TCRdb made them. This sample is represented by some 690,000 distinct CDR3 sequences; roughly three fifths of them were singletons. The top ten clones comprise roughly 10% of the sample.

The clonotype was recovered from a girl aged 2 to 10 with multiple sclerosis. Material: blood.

The CDR3: CSLKYPADTQYF. The DNA reads TGCAGCCTAAAATACCCGGCAGATACGCAGTATTTT. The receptor chain draws on TRBV20-1 and TRBJ2-3; the D gene cannot be resolved reliably. The CDR3 covers 12 residues, taking in both the cysteine and the phenylalanine. Here the CDR3 DNA is all that survives: 36 bases in frame from base 1. For CDR1 and CDR2, the germline V gene (reference sequence) lists DFQATT and SNEGSKA.